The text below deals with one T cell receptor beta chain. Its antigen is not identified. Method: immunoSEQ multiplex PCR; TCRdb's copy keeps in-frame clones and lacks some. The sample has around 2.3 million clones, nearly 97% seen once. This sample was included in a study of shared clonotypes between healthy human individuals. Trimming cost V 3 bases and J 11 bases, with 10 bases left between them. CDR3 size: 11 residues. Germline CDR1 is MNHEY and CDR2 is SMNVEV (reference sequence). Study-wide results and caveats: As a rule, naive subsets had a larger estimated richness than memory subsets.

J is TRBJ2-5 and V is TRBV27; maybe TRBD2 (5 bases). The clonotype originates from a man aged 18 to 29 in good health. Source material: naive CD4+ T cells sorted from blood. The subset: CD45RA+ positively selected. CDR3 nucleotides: TGTGCCAGCAGTTTCATGAGGGAGCAGTACTTC. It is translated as CASSFMREQYF.